The 21 T cell receptor beta chains given below trace back to one sample, sequenced in a study of CD8+ T cells in alopecia areata. It was cDNA, reverse transcribed from extracted RNA, that served as the sequencing template. Data came from immunoSEQ multiplex PCR; TCRdb stores just in-frame clones and leaves some out. The table has 170,000 or so clones, about 63% seen once; the top ten hold roughly 14%. Specimen: CD4+ T cells sorted from blood, collected at week 0. The receptors derive from a human donor with alopecia areata.

The chain employs TRBV18 and TRBJ2-3, with TRBD1 matching over 7 bases. After removal of 5 bases from V and 3 bases from J, the junction contained 11 bases not matched to a gene. There are 16 residues in the CDR3. The germline CDR1 and CDR2 sequences are KGHSH and LQKENI. The CDR3 region is CASSSIRDSVTDTQYF. CDR3 nucleotides: TGTGCCAGCTCATCGATCCGGGACAGTGTTACAGATACGCAGTATTTT. Variable domain in full (rest from reference TRBV18 and TRBJ2-3): NAGVMQNPRHLVRRRGQEARLRCSPMKGHSHVYWYRQLPEEGLKFMVYLQKENIIDESGMPKERFSAEFPKEGPSILRIQQVVRGDSAAYFCASSSIRDSVTDTQYFGPGTRLTVL.

This clone was counted only a few times. The V gene is TRBV14, the J gene TRBJ2-6, with no clear D. Between the trimmed V and J ends, which lost 4 bases and 2 bases, there was a span of 12 bases. Per the germline V gene, CDR1 is SGHDN and CDR2 is FVKESK. The CDR3 is made up of 16 amino acids. The CDR3 nucleotides are TGTGCCAGCAGCCCGCTAGGTCCCCCTGGGGCCAACGTCCTGACTTTC. This codes for CASSPLGPPGANVLTF.

The rearrangement uses TRBV29-1 and TRBJ2-1, with D possibly TRBD2 on 7 matching bases. The CDR3 contains 14 residues. V lost 7 bases, J lost 5 bases, and 18 bases lay in between. The germline V gene has CDR1 SQVTM and CDR2 ANQGSEA. DNA of the CDR3: TGCAGCGGCGCGGACAGCGGGGCCCACAATGAGCAGTTCTTC. This encodes CSGADSGAHNEQFF.

The chain joins TRBV4-1 to TRBJ2-2; 7 bases match TRBD1. The germline V gene encodes CDR1 MGHRA and CDR2 YSYEKL. This CDR3 is 17 amino acids long. V dropped 4 bases and J dropped 1; count of bases not matched to a gene: 9. CDR3 sequence reads: CASSRRAGTENTGELFF. In DNA form, the CDR3 reads TGCGCCAGCAGCCGCAGAGCCGGGACAGAGAACACCGGGGAGCTGTTTTTT.

The chain employs TRBV6-6 and TRBJ1-2, with 8 bases lining up with TRBD1. Per germline, CDR1 MNHNY and CDR2 SVGAGI (reference sequence). This CDR3 has 15 amino acids. V trimming: 6 bases; J trimming: 7 bases; junction bases outside the gene matches: 13. The CDR3 nucleotides are TGTGCCAGCAGCCCACCTCCGGGACAGGAAGGTGGCTACACCTTC. Translating gives CASSPPPGQEGGYTF.

This chain links TRBV29-1 with TRBJ1-6; D is possibly TRBD1 (5 bases). The germline V gene encodes CDR1 SQVTM and CDR2 ANQGSEA. Trimming stripped 6 bases from V and 6 bases from J, with 18 bases between. The CDR3 length is 15 residues. This CDR3 is CSVLSGTRSNSPLHF. As DNA, the CDR3 is TGCAGCGTCTTATCCGGGACCAGGAGTAATTCACCCCTCCACTTT.

The chain uses TRBV7-9 and TRBJ1-1; unclear D gene. V was trimmed by 5 bases and J by 5 bases, leaving 6 bases between them. Germline values: CDR1 SEHNR, CDR2 FQNEAQ (reference sequence). The CDR3 is made up of 11 amino acids. The CDR3 coding sequence is TGTGCCAGCAGCCCGAGGACTGAAGCTTTCTTT. As protein: CASSPRTEAFF.

This rearrangement joins TRBV6-5 to TRBJ1-2; D gene ambiguous. The germline V gene has CDR1 MNHEY and CDR2 SVGAGI. There are 13 residues in the CDR3. Trimming cost V 5 bases and J 1 base, with 8 bases left between them. The CDR3 DNA follows: TGTGCCAGCAGTGACGGACGTAACTATGGCTACACCTTC. Translated, it gives CASSDGRNYGYTF.

This clone was seen a handful of times. The V gene is TRBV7-2, the J gene TRBJ2-7; 8 nucleotides agree with TRBD1. The trim removed 4 bases at V and 4 bases at J, leaving 6 bases unmatched. Per germline, CDR1 SGHTA and CDR2 FQGNSA. This CDR3 has 14 amino acids. CDR3 in DNA: TGTGCCAGCAGCTCCACGGGGACAGGTTACGAGCAGTACTTC. Its protein is CASSSTGTGYEQYF.

The chain couples TRBV29-1 to TRBJ1-1; possibly TRBD1 for D (6 bases). The CDR3 totals 12 residues. CDR1 is SQVTM and CDR2 is ANQGSEA in the germline V gene. CDR3 nucleotide sequence: TGCAGTGCACAACCAGGGGCGACTGAAGCTTTCTTT. Translation: CSAQPGATEAFF.

The chain links TRBV10-3 to TRBJ1-2, with TRBD1 as a possible D gene (6 bases). Germline CDR1 and CDR2: ENHRY and SYGVKD. The CDR3 is 12 residues long. V dropped 5 bases and J dropped 8 bases, with 12 bases sitting between them. CDR3 in amino acids: CAISPQGKGYTF. The CDR3 DNA reads TGTGCCATCAGTCCACAGGGAAAGGGCTACACCTTC.

This chain joins TRBV4-2 and TRBJ1-5; no clear D gene. The V gene's germline CDR1 is LGHNA and CDR2 YNFKEQ. Trimming took off 0 bases at V and 7 bases at J, with 7 bases between the two ends. The CDR3 totals 13 residues. For the CDR3, the DNA is TGTGCCAGCAGCCAAGAATCCCACCAGCCCCAGCATTTT. Protein sequence: CASSQESHQPQHF.

The CDR3, as DNA: TGCAGCGGAATCCGGGAACCGAACACTGAAGCTTTCTTT. Amino acids: CSGIREPNTEAFF. The chain employs TRBV29-1 and TRBJ1-1; D is ambiguous. V gave up 7 bases and J gave up 1 base, with 13 bases separating them. Germline lookup yields CDR1 SQVTM and CDR2 ANQGSEA. CDR3 size: 13 residues.

V usage is TRBV29-1 and J usage is TRBJ2-7; D perhaps matches TRBD2 (5 bases). The V gene lost 6 bases and the J gene lost 2 bases, with 11 bases spanning the gap. The germline V gene has CDR1 SQVTM and CDR2 ANQGSEA. The CDR3 runs 12 residues. The CDR3 DNA is TGCAGCGTGAAAGACGGGACCTACGAGCAGTACTTC. Encoded protein: CSVKDGTYEQYF.

The rearrangement uses TRBV5-1 and TRBJ2-2; D is uncertain. V lost 0 bases, J lost 5 bases, and 8 bases lay in between. The CDR3 consists of 14 residues. Germline V gene sequence: CDR1 SGHRS, CDR2 YFSETQ. The CDR3 region has the DNA TGCGCCAGCAGCTTGGCCCAACAGACCGGGGAGCTGTTTTTT. This codes for CASSLAQQTGELFF.

This clone was found once. V usage is TRBV5-6 and J usage is TRBJ2-2; D is uncertain. Germline V gives CDR1 SGHDT, CDR2 YYEEEE. The CDR3 runs 15 residues. Deletions cut 4 bases from V and 0 bases from J, with 10 bases between. CDR3 protein: CASSTAGANTGELFF. The CDR3 bases are TGTGCCAGCAGCACAGCAGGAGCGAACACCGGGGAGCTGTTTTTT.

This clone was observed once. The chain links TRBV7-2 to TRBJ2-5; tentatively, D is TRBD1 (5 bases). Per the germline V gene, CDR1 is SGHTA and CDR2 is FQGNSA. Trimming took 5 bases from V and 9 from J, leaving 19 bases between them. The CDR3 spans 14 residues. Here the CDR3 DNA reads TGTGCCAGCAGCCTCACGCCCGGACAACGGGCCCAGTACTTC. Encoded protein: CASSLTPGQRAQYF.

The chain joins TRBV19 to TRBJ1-2; a weak D match, TRBD1 (5 bases). V gave up 6 bases and J gave up 4 bases, with 24 bases separating them. This CDR3 is 17 amino acids long. The germline gives CDR1 LNHDA, CDR2 SQIVND (reference sequence). The CDR3 loop is CASSYLGDLELTYGYTF. The CDR3 region has the DNA TGTGCCAGTAGCTACCTCGGGGACCTAGAGCTGACCTATGGCTACACCTTC. Complete variable domain (other parts from reference TRBV19 and TRBJ1-2): DGGITQSPKYLFRKEGQNVTLSCEQNLNHDAMYWYRQDPGQGLRLIYYSQIVNDFQKGDIAEGYSVSREKKESFPLTVTSAQKNPTAFYLCASSYLGDLELTYGYTFGSGTRLTVV.

V gene TRBV2 combines with J gene TRBJ2-5; 8 positions agree with TRBD1. Trimming removed 3 bases from V and 4 bases from J; junction bases left unmatched: 7. Germline CDR1 reads SNHLY; CDR2 reads FYNNEI. This CDR3 contains 15 residues. CDR3 nucleotide sequence: TGTGCCAGCAGTGATATGGGACAGGTGGGAGAGACCCAGTACTTC. Amino acids: CASSDMGQVGETQYF.

The J gene is TRBJ2-5, the V gene TRBV4-1; D is unclear. Germline lookup yields CDR1 MGHRA and CDR2 YSYEKL. CDR3 length: 13 residues. V was pared by 1 base and J by 5 bases, with 8 bases between. For the CDR3, the DNA is TGCGCCAGCAGCCAAGCCCTAAGGGAGACCCAGTACTTC. Translating gives CASSQALRETQYF.

The rearrangement joins TRBV6-5 to TRBJ1-4, with a tentative D call TRBD1 (6 bases). The V gene lost 5 bases and the J gene lost 4 bases, with 14 bases spanning the gap. From germline, CDR1 is MNHEY and CDR2 SVGAGI. The CDR3 spans 15 residues. CDR3 amino acids: CASSNGQINNEKLFF. The CDR3 region has the DNA TGTGCCAGCAGTAATGGACAGATTAATAATGAAAAACTGTTTTTT.